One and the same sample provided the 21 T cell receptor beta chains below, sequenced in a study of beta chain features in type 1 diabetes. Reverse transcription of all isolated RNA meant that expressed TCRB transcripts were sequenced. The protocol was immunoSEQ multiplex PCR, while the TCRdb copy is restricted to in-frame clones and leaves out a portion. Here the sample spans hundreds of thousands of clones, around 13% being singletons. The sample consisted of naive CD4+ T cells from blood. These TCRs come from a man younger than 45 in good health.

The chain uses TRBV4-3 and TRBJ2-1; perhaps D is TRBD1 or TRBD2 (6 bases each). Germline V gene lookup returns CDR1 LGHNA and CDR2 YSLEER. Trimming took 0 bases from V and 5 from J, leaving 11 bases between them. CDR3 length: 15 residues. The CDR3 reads CASSQEPGAHNEQFF. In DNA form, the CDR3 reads TGCGCCAGCAGCCAAGAGCCGGGGGCCCACAATGAGCAGTTCTTC.

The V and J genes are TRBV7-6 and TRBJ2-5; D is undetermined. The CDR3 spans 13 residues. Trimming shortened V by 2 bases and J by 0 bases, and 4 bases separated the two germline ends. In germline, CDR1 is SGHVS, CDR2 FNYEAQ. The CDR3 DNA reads TGTGCCAGCAGCTTAATCGACCAAGAGACCCAGTACTTC. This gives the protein CASSLIDQETQYF.

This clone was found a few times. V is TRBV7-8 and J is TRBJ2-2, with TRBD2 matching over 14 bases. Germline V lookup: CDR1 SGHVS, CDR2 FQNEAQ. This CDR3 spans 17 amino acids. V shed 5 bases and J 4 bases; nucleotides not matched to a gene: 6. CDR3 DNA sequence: TGTGCCAGCAGCCCCCGACTAGCGGGGGGGCCCACCGGGGAGCTGTTTTTT. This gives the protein CASSPRLAGGPTGELFF.

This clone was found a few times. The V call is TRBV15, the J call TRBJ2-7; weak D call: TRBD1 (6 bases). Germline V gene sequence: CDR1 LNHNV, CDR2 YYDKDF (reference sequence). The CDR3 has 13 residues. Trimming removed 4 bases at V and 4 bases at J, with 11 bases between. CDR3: CATSTRDIYEQYF. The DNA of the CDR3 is TGTGCCACCAGCACCCGGGACATATACGAGCAGTACTTC.

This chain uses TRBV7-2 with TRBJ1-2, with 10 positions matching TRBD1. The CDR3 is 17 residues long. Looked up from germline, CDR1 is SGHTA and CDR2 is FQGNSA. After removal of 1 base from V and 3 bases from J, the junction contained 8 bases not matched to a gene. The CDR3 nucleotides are TGTGCCAGCAGCTTAGATCCCCCGACAGGGGGCCACTATGGCTACACCTTC. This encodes CASSLDPPTGGHYGYTF.

DNA of the CDR3: TGCGCCAGCAGCTTGGCAGGTCGGGGGACTGAAGCTTTCTTT. Amino acid sequence: CASSLAGRGTEAFF. The rearrangement uses TRBV5-1 and TRBJ1-1; D is perhaps TRBD1 (5 bases). Per germline, CDR1 SGHRS and CDR2 YFSETQ. The CDR3 spans 14 residues. The V and J ends lost 0 bases and 5 bases respectively, with 11 bases between them.

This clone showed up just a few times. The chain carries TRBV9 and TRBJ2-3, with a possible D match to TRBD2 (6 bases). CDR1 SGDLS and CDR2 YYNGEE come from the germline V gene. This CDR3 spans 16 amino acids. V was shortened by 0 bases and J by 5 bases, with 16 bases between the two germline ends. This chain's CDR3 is CASSVEAGPWGDTQYF. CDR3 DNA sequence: TGTGCCAGCAGCGTAGAGGCGGGACCGTGGGGAGATACGCAGTATTTT.

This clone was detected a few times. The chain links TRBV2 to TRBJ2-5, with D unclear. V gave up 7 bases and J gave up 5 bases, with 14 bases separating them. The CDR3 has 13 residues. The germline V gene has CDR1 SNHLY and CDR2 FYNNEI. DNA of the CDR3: TGTGCCAGCAAGGCGAGCGTAGTGGAGACCCAGTACTTC. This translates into CASKASVVETQYF.

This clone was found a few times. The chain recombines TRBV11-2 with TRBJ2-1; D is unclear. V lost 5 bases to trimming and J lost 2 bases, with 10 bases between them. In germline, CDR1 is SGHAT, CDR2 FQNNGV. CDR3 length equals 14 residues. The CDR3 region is CASSPQMTYNEQFF. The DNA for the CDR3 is TGTGCCAGCAGCCCCCAAATGACCTACAATGAGCAGTTCTTC.

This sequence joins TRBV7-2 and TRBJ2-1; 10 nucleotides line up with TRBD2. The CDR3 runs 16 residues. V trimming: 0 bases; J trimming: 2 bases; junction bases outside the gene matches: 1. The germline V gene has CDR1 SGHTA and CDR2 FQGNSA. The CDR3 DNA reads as TGTGCCAGCAGCTTAGCGCTAGCGGGAGCCTACAATGAGCAGTTCTTC. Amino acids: CASSLALAGAYNEQFF.

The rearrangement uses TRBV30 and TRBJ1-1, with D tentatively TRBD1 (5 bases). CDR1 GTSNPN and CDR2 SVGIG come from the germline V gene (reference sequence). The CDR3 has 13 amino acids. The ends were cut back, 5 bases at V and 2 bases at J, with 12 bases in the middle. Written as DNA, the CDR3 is TGTGCCTGGGCGGTGGGACTTAACACTGAAGCTTTCTTT. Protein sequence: CAWAVGLNTEAFF.

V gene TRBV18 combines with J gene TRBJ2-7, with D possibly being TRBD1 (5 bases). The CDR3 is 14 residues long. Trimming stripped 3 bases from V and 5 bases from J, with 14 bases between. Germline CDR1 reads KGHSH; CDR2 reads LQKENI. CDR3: CASSPTRDPHEQYV. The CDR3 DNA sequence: TGTGCCAGCTCACCGACCAGGGATCCCCACGAGCAGTACGTC.

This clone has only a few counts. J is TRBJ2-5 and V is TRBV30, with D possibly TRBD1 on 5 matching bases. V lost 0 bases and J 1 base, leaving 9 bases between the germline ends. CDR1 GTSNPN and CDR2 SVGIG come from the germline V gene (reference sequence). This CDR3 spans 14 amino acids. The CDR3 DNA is TGTGCCTGGAGTGTAGGCAGGGTCCAAGAGACCCAGTACTTC. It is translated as CAWSVGRVQETQYF.

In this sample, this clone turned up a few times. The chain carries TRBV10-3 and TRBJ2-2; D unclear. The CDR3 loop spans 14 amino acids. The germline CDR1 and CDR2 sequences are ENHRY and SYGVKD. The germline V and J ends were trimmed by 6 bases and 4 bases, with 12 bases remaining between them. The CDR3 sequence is CAIRSLFVTGELFF. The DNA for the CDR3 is TGTGCCATCAGGTCCTTATTCGTCACCGGGGAGCTGTTTTTT.

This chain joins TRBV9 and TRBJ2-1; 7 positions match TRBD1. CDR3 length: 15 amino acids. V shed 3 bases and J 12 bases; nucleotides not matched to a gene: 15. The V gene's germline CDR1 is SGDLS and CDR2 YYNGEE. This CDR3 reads CASSGRTGLQLGQFF. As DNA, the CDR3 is TGTGCCAGCAGCGGACGGACAGGCTTACAATTAGGGCAGTTCTTC.

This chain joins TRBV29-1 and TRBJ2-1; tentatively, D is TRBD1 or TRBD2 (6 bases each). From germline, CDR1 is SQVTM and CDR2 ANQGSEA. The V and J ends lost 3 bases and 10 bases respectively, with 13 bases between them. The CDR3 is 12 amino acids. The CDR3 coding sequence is TGCAGCGTTGATCCGGGGGCTAAGGAGCAGTTCTTC. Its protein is CSVDPGAKEQFF.

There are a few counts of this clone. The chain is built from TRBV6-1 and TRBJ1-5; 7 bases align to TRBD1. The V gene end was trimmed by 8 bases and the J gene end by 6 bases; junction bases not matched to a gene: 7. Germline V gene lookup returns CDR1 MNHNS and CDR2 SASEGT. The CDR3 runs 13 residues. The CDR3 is CASFEGAGQPQHF. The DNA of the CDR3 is TGTGCCAGCTTCGAGGGGGCAGGTCAGCCCCAGCATTTT.

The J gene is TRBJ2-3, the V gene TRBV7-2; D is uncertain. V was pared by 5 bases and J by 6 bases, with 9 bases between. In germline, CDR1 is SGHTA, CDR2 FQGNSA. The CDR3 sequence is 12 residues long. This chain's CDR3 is CASSPPKDTQYF. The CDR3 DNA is TGTGCCAGCAGCCCCCCGAAGGATACGCAGTATTTT. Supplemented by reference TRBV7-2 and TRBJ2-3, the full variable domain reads GAGVSQSPSNKVTEKGKDVELRCDPISGHTALYWYRQSLGQGLEFLIYFQGNSAPDKSGLPSDRFSAERTGGSVSTLTIQRTQQEDSAVYLCASSPPKDTQYFGPGTRLTVL.

In nucleotides, the CDR3 is TGTGCCAGCAGCGTAGGGACGGGACCCTCGACCCTCCACTTT. Protein product: CASSVGTGPSTLHF. The chain links TRBV9 to TRBJ1-6, with D possibly being TRBD1 (5 bases). Germline loops: CDR1 SGDLS, CDR2 YYNGEE. This CDR3 comprises 14 residues. V was pared by 0 bases and J by 14 bases, with 15 bases between.

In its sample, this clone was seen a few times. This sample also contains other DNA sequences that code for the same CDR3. The CDR3 sequence is CAWKPGRIPGGEQYV. Written as DNA, the CDR3 is TGTGCCTGGAAACCTGGGCGTATTCCGGGTGGAGAGCAGTACGTC. The chain combines TRBV30 with TRBJ2-7; D unresolved. The CDR3 sequence is 15 residues long. V was shortened by 4 bases and J by 7 bases, with 23 bases between the two germline ends. Germline V lookup: CDR1 GTSNPN, CDR2 SVGIG (reference sequence).

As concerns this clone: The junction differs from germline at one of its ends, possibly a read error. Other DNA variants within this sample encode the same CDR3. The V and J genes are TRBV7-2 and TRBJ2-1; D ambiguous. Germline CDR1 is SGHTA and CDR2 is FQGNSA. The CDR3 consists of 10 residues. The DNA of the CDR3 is TGCGCCAGCAGCTCCGATGAGCAGTTCTTC. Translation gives CASSSDEQFF.